These 16 T cell receptor beta chains came from one sample sequenced in a study of long-term antiretroviral therapy in people with HIV. The immunoSEQ assay was v3.0, run at survey level. Profiling relied on immunoSEQ multiplex PCR, and the TCRdb table lists in-frame clones only, not all of them. The sample records around 9,600 clones, about 78% being singletons. The sequences come from unsorted PBMCs, collected 0.4 years before starting antiretroviral therapy. All receptors come from a man younger than 40 with HIV.

The chain combines TRBV7-9 with TRBJ1-3; D uncertain. Germline V gives CDR1 SEHNR, CDR2 FQNEAQ (reference sequence). V was trimmed by 2 bases and J by 3 bases, leaving 2 bases between them. The CDR3 runs to 12 residues. The CDR3 coding sequence is TGTGCCAGCAGCTTAATTGGAAACACCATATATTTT. Its protein product is CASSLIGNTIYF.

The rearrangement links TRBV4-3 to TRBJ2-3; 11 bases agree with TRBD2. Germline CDR1 is LGHNA and CDR2 is YSLEER. The CDR3 extends over 19 amino acids. V lost 4 bases, J lost 3 bases, and 15 bases stayed unmatched. The CDR3 DNA reads as TGCGCCAGCAGCCCCCAAGGGCTAGCGGGAGGAGGCCCGACAGATACGCAGTATTTT. It codes for CASSPQGLAGGGPTDTQYF.

In this sample, this clone turned up a few times. The chain uses TRBV9 and TRBJ1-5, with TRBD1 as a possible D gene (6 bases). Trimming removed 8 bases from V and 4 bases from J, with 16 bases in between. Germline V gives CDR1 SGDLS, CDR2 YYNGEE. This CDR3 spans 14 amino acids. CDR3 nucleotides: TGTGCCAGGTATGGGGGCAGGAAAAATCAGCCCCAGCATTTT. Protein sequence: CARYGGRKNQPQHF.

This clone was observed a few times. This chain links TRBV6-1 with TRBJ1-2, with 7 bases lining up with TRBD1. CDR1 and CDR2 (germline): MNHNS, SASEGT. The CDR3 has 15 amino acids. Trimming cost V 0 bases and J 3 bases; bases outside gene matches: 4. The CDR3 region is CASSEAFQGDYGYTF. The CDR3 coding sequence is TGTGCCAGCAGTGAAGCGTTTCAGGGGGACTATGGCTACACCTTC.

J is TRBJ2-7 and V is TRBV7-2; D may be TRBD1 (6 bases). V dropped 5 bases and J dropped 3 bases, with 11 bases sitting between them. The germline V gene has CDR1 SGHTA and CDR2 FQGNSA. The CDR3 is made up of 13 amino acids. CDR3 sequence reads: CASSTGQHYEQYF. In DNA form, the CDR3 reads TGTGCCAGCAGCACCGGACAGCACTACGAGCAGTACTTC.

The rearrangement links TRBV6-6 to TRBJ2-5, with D perhaps matching TRBD2 (5 bases). This CDR3 is 15 amino acids long. V shed 9 bases and J shed 7 bases, with 24 bases lying between them. Germline lookup yields CDR1 MNHNY and CDR2 SVGAGI (reference sequence). The CDR3, as DNA: TGTGCCAGTCTATCTTTAGGAGGATTACTGGGGACCCAGTACTTC. Its protein is CASLSLGGLLGTQYF.

This sequence joins TRBV28 and TRBJ1-1; D is uncertain. The CDR3 has 14 residues. From germline, CDR1 is MDHEN and CDR2 SYDVKM. The V end lost 2 bases, the J end lost 4 bases, and 11 bases lay between the germline ends. CDR3 protein: CASSLAGSTTEAFF. CDR3 DNA: TGTGCCAGCAGTTTAGCGGGGTCCACCACTGAAGCTTTCTTT. The full variable domain, its missing parts supplied by reference TRBV28 and TRBJ1-1, is DVKVTQSSRYLVKRTGEKVFLECVQDMDHENMFWYRQDPGLGLRLIYFSYDVKMKEKGDIPEGYSVSREKKERFSLILESASTNQTSMYLCASSLAGSTTEAFFGQGTRLTVV.

This clone counts as large. The sample holds other DNA sequences that translate to the same CDR3. This sequence joins TRBV10-3 and TRBJ2-1, with D unresolved. CDR1 is ENHRY, CDR2 SYGVKD, per germline. The CDR3 has 11 amino acids. V was clipped by 4 bases and J by 7 bases, with 5 bases between them. CDR3: CAISVGNEQFF. The CDR3 DNA sequence: TGTGCCATCAGTGTGGGGAATGAGCAGTTCTTC.

This chain uses TRBV7-7 with TRBJ2-1; D is possibly TRBD2 (6 bases). Germline loops: CDR1 SSHAT, CDR2 FNYEAQ (reference sequence). V was trimmed by 1 base and J by 0 bases, leaving 7 bases between them. The CDR3 length is 15 residues. The CDR3 sequence is CASSLGLDSYNEQFF. DNA of the CDR3: TGTGCCAGCAGCTTAGGACTAGACTCCTACAATGAGCAGTTCTTC.

V is TRBV30 and J is TRBJ2-6, with no clear D. V was trimmed by 4 bases and J by 1 base, leaving 5 bases between them. Germline CDR1 reads GTSNPN; CDR2 reads SVGIG (reference sequence). This CDR3 spans 13 amino acids. CDR3 amino acids: CAWTPSGANVLTF. In nucleotides, the CDR3 is TGTGCCTGGACACCTTCTGGGGCCAACGTCCTGACTTTC.

This clone was seen only once. The V and J genes are TRBV19 and TRBJ1-5; D uncertain. Trimming left V 2 bases short and J 4 bases short, with 3 bases between. CDR1 and CDR2 from the germline V gene are LNHDA and SQIVND (reference sequence). CDR3 size: 12 residues. This CDR3 reads CASSIWNQPQHF. In DNA, the CDR3 is TGTGCCAGTAGTATATGGAATCAGCCCCAGCATTTT.

The CDR3 DNA sequence: TGCAGCGTTGAAGAAACATATGCAACTAATGAAAAACTGTTTTTT. The encoded protein is CSVEETYATNEKLFF. V gene TRBV29-1 combines with J gene TRBJ1-4; no reliable D call. Trimming removed 0 bases at V and 0 bases at J, with 8 bases between. Germline V gene sequence: CDR1 SQVTM, CDR2 ANQGSEA. The CDR3 runs to 15 residues.

This clone appeared a single time. This sequence joins TRBV10-2 and TRBJ2-7; D is unclear. Trimming took off 2 bases at V and 1 base at J, with 12 bases between the two ends. The CDR3 runs 15 residues. CDR1 is WSHSY and CDR2 is SAAADI in the germline V gene. The CDR3 DNA is TGCGCCAGCAGTGAGAGGGTGGGTAAGTCCTACGAGCAGTACTTC. Residues: CASSERVGKSYEQYF.

This clone showed up just once. This rearrangement joins TRBV6-1 to TRBJ1-5, with a weak D call TRBD1 (5 bases). Germline CDR1 is MNHNS and CDR2 is SASEGT. The V end lost 1 base, the J end lost 0 bases, and 13 bases lay between the germline ends. The CDR3 is 17 residues long. CDR3 sequence reads: CASSEDRQYPSNQPQHF. In nucleotides, the CDR3 is TGTGCCAGCAGTGAAGACAGACAGTATCCTAGCAATCAGCCCCAGCATTTT.

The chain carries TRBV4-1 and TRBJ2-3; the D call may be TRBD1 or TRBD2 (5 bases each). This CDR3 contains 16 residues. Trimming pared 4 bases from V and 8 bases from J, leaving 22 bases between. Germline V gives CDR1 MGHRA, CDR2 YSYEKL. This chain's CDR3 is CASSPLGTDAGGTQYF. The CDR3 DNA reads TGCGCCAGCAGCCCCCTAGGGACCGACGCCGGCGGTACGCAGTATTTT.

The chain is built from TRBV2 and TRBJ1-6; D may be TRBD1 (5 bases). Germline CDR1 reads SNHLY; CDR2 reads FYNNEI. V shed 8 bases and J shed 8 bases, with 13 bases lying between them. The CDR3 is 13 amino acids. The DNA for the CDR3 is TGTGCCAGCTTTAATCGGGGGGATTCACCCCTCCACTTT. Protein: CASFNRGDSPLHF.